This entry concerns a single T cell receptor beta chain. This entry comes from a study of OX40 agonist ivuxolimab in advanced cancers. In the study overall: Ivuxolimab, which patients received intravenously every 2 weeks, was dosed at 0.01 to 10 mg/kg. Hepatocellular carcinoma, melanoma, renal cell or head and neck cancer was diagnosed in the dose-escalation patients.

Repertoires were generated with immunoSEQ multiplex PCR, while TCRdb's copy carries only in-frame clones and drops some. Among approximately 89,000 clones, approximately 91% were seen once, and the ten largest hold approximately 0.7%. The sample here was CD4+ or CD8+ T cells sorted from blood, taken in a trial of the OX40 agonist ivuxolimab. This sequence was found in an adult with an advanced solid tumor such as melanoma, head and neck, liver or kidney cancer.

The CDR3 protein is CASSYSPGANYGYTF. The CDR3 DNA follows: TGTGCCAGCAGTTACTCGCCGGGGGCTAACTATGGCTACACCTTC. This chain joins TRBV6-5 and TRBJ1-2; D may be TRBD1 (5 bases). Germline V CDR1 and CDR2: MNHEY, SVGAGI. The CDR3 is made up of 15 amino acids. V dropped 0 bases and J dropped 0 bases, with 8 bases sitting between them.